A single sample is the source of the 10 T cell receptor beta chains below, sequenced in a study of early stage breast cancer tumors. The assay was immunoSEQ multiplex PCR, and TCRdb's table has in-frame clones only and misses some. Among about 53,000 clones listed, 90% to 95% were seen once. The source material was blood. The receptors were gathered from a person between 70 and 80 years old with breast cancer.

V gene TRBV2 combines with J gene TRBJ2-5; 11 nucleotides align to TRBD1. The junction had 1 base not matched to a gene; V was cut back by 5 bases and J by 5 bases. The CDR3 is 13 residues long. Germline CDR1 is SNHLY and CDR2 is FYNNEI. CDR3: CASSRTGGETQYF. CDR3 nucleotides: TGTGCCAGCAGTCGGACAGGGGGCGAGACCCAGTACTTC. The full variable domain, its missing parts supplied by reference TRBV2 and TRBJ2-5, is EPEVTQTPSHQVTQMGQEVILRCVPISNHLYFYWYRQILGQKVEFLVSFYNNEISEKSEIFDDQFSVERPDGSNFTLKIRSTKLEDSAMYFCASSRTGGETQYFGPGTRLLVL.

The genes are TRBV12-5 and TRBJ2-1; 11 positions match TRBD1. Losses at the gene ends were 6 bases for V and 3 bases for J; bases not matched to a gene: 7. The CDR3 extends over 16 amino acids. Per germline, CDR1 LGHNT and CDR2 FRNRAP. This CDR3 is CASGSGTGGFYNEQFF. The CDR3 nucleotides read TGTGCTAGTGGCTCCGGGACAGGGGGTTTCTACAATGAGCAGTTCTTC.

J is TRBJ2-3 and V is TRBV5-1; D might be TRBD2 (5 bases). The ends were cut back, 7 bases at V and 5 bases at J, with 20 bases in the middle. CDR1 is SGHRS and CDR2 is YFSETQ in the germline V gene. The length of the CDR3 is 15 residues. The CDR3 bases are TGCGCCAGCTGCTCAGCGGACCCTCGGAGAGATACGCAGTATTTT. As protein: CASCSADPRRDTQYF. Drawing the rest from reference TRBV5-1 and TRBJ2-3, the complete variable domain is KAGVTQTPRYLIKTRGQQVTLSCSPISGHRSVSWYQQTPGQGLQFLFEYFSETQRNKGNFPGRFSGRQFSNSRSEMNVSTLELGDSALYLCASCSADPRRDTQYFGPGTRLTVL.

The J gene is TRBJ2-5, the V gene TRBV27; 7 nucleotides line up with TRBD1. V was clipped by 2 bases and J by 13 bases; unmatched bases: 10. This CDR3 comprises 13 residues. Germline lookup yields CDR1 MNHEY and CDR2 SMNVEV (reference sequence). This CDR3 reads CASSLRQGPPPYF. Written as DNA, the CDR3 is TGTGCCAGCAGTTTAAGACAGGGCCCCCCTCCGTACTTC.

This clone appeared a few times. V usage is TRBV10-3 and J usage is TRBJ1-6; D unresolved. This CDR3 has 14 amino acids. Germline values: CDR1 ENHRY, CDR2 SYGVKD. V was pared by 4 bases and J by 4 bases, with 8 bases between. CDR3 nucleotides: TGTGCCATCAGTGGGACTGTTTATAATTCACCCCTCCACTTT. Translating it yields CAISGTVYNSPLHF.

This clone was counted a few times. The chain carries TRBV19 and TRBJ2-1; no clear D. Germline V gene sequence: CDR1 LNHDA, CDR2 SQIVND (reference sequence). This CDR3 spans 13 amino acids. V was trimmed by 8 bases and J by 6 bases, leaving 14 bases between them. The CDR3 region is CASALSASNEQFF. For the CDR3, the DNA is TGTGCCAGTGCCCTCTCAGCGAGCAATGAGCAGTTCTTC.

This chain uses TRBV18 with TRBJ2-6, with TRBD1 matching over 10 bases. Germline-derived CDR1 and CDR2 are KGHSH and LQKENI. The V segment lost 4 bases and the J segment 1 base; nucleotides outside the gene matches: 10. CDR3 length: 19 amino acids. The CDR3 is CASSLIAGTGASGANVLTF. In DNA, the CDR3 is TGTGCCAGCTCACTTATAGCCGGGACAGGGGCTTCTGGGGCCAACGTCCTGACTTTC.

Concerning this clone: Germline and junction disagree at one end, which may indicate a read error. CDR3 protein: CASSPRTASSGANVLTF. Here the CDR3 DNA reads TGTGCCAGCTCGCCACGGACAGCCAGCTCTGGGGCCAACGTCCTGACTTTC. The chain carries TRBV18 and TRBJ2-6, with a tentative D call TRBD1 (6 bases). Germline V gene sequence: CDR1 KGHSH, CDR2 LQKENI. There are 17 residues in the CDR3.

This CDR3 is CASTNFEETQYF. The CDR3 nucleotides read TGTGCCAGCACCAACTTTGAGGAGACCCAGTACTTC. The chain is built from TRBV7-9 and TRBJ2-5; no clear D gene. The V and J ends lost 7 bases and 5 bases respectively, with 11 bases between them. Germline values: CDR1 SEHNR, CDR2 FQNEAQ (reference sequence). The CDR3 runs 12 residues.

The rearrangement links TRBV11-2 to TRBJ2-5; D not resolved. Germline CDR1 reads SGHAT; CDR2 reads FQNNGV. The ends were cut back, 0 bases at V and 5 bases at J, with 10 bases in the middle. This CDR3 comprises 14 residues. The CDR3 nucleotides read TGTGCCAGCAGCTTAGATCGAACGGAGGAGACCCAGTACTTC. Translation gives CASSLDRTEETQYF.